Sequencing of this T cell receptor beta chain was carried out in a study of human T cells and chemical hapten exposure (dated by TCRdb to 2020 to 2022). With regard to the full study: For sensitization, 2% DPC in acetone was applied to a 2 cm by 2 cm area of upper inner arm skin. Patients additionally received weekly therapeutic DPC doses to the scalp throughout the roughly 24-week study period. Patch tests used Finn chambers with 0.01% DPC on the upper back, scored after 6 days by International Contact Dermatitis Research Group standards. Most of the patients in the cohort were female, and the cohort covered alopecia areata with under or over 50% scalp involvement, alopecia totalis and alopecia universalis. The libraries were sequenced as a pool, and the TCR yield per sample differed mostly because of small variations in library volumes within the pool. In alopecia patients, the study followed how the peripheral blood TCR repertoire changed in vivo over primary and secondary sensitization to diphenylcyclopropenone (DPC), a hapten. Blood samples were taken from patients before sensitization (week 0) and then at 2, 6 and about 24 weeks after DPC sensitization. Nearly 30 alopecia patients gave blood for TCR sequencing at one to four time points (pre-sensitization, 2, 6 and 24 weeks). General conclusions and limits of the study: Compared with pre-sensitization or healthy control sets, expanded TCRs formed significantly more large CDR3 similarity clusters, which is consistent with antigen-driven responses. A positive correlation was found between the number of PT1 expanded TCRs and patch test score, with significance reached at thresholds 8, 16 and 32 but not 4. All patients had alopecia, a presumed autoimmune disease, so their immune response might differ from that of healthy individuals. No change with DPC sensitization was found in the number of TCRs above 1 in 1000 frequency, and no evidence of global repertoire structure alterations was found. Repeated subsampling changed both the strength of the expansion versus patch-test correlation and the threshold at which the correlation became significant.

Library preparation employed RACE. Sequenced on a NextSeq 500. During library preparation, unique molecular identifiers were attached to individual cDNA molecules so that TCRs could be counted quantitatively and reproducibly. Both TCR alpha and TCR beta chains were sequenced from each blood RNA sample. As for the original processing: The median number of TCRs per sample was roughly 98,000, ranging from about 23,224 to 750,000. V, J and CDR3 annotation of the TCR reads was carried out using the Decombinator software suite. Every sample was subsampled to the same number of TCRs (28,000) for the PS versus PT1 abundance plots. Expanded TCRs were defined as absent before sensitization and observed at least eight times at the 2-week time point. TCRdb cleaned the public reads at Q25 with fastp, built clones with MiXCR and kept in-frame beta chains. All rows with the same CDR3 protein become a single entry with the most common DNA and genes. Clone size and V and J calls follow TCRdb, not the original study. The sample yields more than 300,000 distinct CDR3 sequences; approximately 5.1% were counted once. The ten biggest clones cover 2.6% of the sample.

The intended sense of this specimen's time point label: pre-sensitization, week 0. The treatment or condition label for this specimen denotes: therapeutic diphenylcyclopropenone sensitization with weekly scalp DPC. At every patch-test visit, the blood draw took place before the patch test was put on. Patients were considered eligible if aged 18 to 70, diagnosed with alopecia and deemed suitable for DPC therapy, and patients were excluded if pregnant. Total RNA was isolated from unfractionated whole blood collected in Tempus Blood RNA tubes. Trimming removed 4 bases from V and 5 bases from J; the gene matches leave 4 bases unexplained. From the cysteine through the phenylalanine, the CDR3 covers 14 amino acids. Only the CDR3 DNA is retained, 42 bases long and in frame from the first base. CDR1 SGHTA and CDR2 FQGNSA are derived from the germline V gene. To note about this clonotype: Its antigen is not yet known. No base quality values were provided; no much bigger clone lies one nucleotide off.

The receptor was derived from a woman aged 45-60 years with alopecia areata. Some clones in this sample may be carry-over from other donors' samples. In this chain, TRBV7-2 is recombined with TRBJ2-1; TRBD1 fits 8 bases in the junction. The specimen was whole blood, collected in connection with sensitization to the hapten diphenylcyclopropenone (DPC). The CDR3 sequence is CASSSTTGDNEQFF. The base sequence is TGTGCCAGCAGCTCCACGACAGGGGACAATGAGCAGTTCTTC.